One and the same sample provided the 2 T cell receptor beta chains below, sequenced in a study of shared clonotypes between healthy human individuals. TCRdb's copy holds only in-frame clones and misses some; the assay was immunoSEQ multiplex PCR. Of approximately 2.3 million clones in the sample, more than 85% were seen once. Sequenced material: naive CD4+ T cells from PBMCs. The subset denotes: CD45RA+ positively selected. The source is a man aged 18 to 30 in good health. Some clones in this sample may be carry-over from other donors' samples.

The chain employs TRBV28 and TRBJ1-3; 9 bases fit TRBD1. The CDR3 loop spans 17 amino acids. Germline CDR1 is MDHEN and CDR2 is SYDVKM. The ends lost 4 bases at V and 2 bases at J; junction bases unmatched: 9. The CDR3 DNA sequence: TGTGCCAGCAGTTCAGTTGTCCGGGACAGGGCTGGAAACACCATATATTTT. Protein sequence: CASSSVVRDRAGNTIYF.

The chain has TRBV7-9 and TRBJ2-5; D might be TRBD2 (7 bases). Germline V lookup: CDR1 SEHNR, CDR2 FQNEAQ (reference sequence). The CDR3 spans 16 residues. V was pared by 5 bases and J by 8 bases, with 24 bases between. CDR3 amino acids: CASSRGQEGGGSTQYF. The CDR3 bases are TGTGCCAGCAGCCGCGGCCAAGAAGGGGGGGGATCCACCCAGTACTTC. Full variable domain (rest looked up from reference TRBV7-9 and TRBJ2-5): DTGVSQNPRHKITKRGQNVTFRCDPISEHNRLYWYRQTLGQGPEFLTYFQNEAQLEKSRLLSDRFSAERPKGSFSTLEIQRTEQGDSAMYLCASSRGQEGGGSTQYFGPGTRLLVL.